This is a list of T cell receptor beta chains from one sample in a study of Tregs in tolerant kidney transplant recipients. The method was immunoSEQ multiplex PCR; TCRdb's version includes in-frame clones alone and lacks a portion of them. The table includes 200,000 to 300,000 clones, roughly 80% detected once. The specimen was CD4+ T cells from blood. The source is a human donor in good health. Both conserved end residues are part of each CDR3.

TRBV6-1	16	TRBJ2-7	CASSGGGQNRRYEQYF
TRBV5-1	15	TRBJ1-1	CASSFRGSMNTEAFF
TRBV5-6	14	TRBJ2-1	CASSFVGTHDNQFF
TRBV18	14	TRBJ1-2	CASSPVDTRGGYTF
TRBV7-9	18	TRBJ1-3	CASSLEGSPSLDGNTIYF
TRBV7-8	15	TRBJ1-2	CASSLLGQGLYGYTF
TRBV27	15	TRBJ1-2	CASSLRDRGGYGYTF
TRBV5-6	16	TRBJ2-2	CASSTWTGVNTGELFF
TRBV6-5	12	TRBJ1-2	CASSEQVGGYTF
TRBV9	17	TRBJ2-2	CASSLSRTSGHTGELFF
TRBV5-1	16	TRBJ2-1	CASSTGTSGDFDEQFF